This T cell receptor beta chain was retrieved from a study of OX40 agonist ivuxolimab in advanced cancers. CDR3 length: 16 amino acids. Assay: immunoSEQ multiplex PCR; the TCRdb copy retains only in-frame clones and omits some. The profile shows about 50,000 clones, about 82% of them singletons. The source of this sequence is an adult with an advanced solid tumor such as melanoma, head and neck, liver or kidney cancer. The V call is TRBV21-1, the J call TRBJ1-4; TRBD1, as called in the table, went unchecked against the DNA. TRBV21-1 is a listed pseudogene. The sample consisted of CD4+ or CD8+ T cells sorted from blood, taken in a trial of the OX40 agonist ivuxolimab. The chain's CDR3 is CASSKRDTGLNEKLFF. The CDR3 DNA is TGTGCCAGCAGCAAAAGGGACACGGGCCTAAATGAAAAACTGTTTTTT.